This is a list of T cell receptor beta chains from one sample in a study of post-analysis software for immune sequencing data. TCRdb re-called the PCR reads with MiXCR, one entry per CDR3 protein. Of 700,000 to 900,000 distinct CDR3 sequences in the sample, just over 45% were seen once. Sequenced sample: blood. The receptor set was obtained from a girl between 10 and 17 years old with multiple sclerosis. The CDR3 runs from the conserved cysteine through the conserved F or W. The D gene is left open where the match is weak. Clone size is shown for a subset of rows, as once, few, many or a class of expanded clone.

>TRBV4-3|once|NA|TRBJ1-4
CASSQDRANEKRFF
TGCGCCAGCAGCCAGGACCGTGCTAATGAAAAACGGTTTTTT
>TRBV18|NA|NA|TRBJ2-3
CASSPLAAGPADTQYF
TGTGCCAGCTCACCATTAGCGGCGGGGCCCGCAGATACGCAGTATTTT
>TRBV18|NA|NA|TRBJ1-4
CASSRPGSNEKLFF
TGTGCCAGCTCACGGCCAGGGTCTAATGAAAAACTGTTTTTT
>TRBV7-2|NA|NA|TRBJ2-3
CASSRLGEYSDTQYF
TGTGCCAGCAGCCGCCTGGGGGAGTACTCAGATACGCAGTATTTT
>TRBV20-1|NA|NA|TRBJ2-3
CTSIGVSTDTQYF
TGCACTTCAATCGGGGTTAGCACAGATACGCAGTATTTT
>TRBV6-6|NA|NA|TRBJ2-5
CASSPGGDQETQYF
TGTGCCAGCAGCCCTGGCGGGGACCAAGAGACCCAGTACTTC
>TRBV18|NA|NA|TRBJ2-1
CASSPGMGETQFF
TGTGCCAGCTCACCAGGGATGGGAGAGACCCAGTTCTTC
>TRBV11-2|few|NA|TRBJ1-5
CASSLGPGRDQPQHF
TGTGCCAGCAGCTTAGGCCCCGGACGAGATCAGCCCCAGCATTTT
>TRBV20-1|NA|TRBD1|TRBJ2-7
CSARLITGDYEQYF
TGCAGTGCCCGACTCATTACAGGGGACTACGAGCAGTACTTC
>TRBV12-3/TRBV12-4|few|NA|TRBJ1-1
CASRPTNTEAFF
TGTGCCAGCAGACCGACGAACACTGAAGCTTTCTTT
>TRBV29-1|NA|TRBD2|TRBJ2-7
CSAFGLAGPYEQYF
TGCAGCGCATTTGGACTAGCGGGCCCCTACGAGCAGTACTTC
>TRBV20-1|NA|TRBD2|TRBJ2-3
CSGPAGGTDTQYF
TGCAGTGGACCAGCGGGGGGCACAGATACGCAGTATTTT
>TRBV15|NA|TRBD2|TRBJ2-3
CATSRGGLAGGTDTQYF
TGTGCCACCAGCAGAGGGGGGCTAGCGGGAGGGACAGATACGCAGTATTTT
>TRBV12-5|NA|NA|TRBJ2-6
CASGPSGANVLTF
TGTGCTAGTGGTCCATCTGGGGCCAACGTCCTGACTTTC
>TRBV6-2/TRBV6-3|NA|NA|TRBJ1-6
CASSFSSGSSYNSPLHF
TGTGCCAGCAGCTTCTCTTCAGGGAGCTCCTATAATTCACCCCTCCACTTT
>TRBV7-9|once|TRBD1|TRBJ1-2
CANSSADRGAYGYTF
TGTGCCAACAGCTCAGCGGACAGGGGCGCCTATGGCTACACCTTC
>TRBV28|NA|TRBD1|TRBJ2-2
CASRARQGAGELFF
TGTGCCAGCAGGGCCCGACAGGGGGCCGGGGAGCTGTTTTTT
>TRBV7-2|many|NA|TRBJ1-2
CASSLAGDSYGYTF
TGTGCCAGCAGCTTAGCCGGAGACTCGTATGGCTACACCTTC
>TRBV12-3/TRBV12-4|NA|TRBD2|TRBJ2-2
CASSLRLAGAGELFF
TGTGCCAGCAGTTTACGCCTAGCGGGAGCCGGGGAGCTGTTTTTT
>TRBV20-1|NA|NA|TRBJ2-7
CSARDRGSFASPSAAYEQYF
TGCAGTGCTAGAGATCGAGGTTCCTTTGCTAGCCCCTCGGCGGCCTACGAGCAGTACTTC
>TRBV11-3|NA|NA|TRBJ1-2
CASSFTGSYGYTF
TGTGCCAGCAGCTTTACAGGCTCCTATGGCTACACCTTC
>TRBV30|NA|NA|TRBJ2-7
CAWRTLSYEQYF
TGTGCCTGGCGAACCCTCTCCTACGAGCAGTACTTC
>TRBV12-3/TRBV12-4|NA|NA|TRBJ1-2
CASSQTGPSYGYTF
TGTGCCAGCAGCCAGACCGGGCCCAGCTATGGCTACACCTTC
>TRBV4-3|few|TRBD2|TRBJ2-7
CASSHLGSAGEDPVFSYEQYF
TGCGCCAGCAGCCACTTGGGGTCGGCGGGAGAAGACCCAGTGTTCTCCTACGAGCAGTACTTC
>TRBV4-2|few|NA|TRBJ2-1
CASSQVSRDYEQFF
TGTGCCAGCAGCCAAGTTTCCAGGGACTATGAGCAGTTCTTC
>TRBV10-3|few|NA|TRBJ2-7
CAISGATYEQYF
TGTGCCATCAGTGGAGCGACCTACGAGCAGTACTTC
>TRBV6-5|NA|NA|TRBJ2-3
CASSYLGRDGHTQYF
TGTGCCAGCAGTTACTTAGGGCGGGACGGGCATACGCAGTATTTT
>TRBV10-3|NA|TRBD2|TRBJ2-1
CAISETRSGTYNEQFF
TGTGCCATCAGTGAGACCCGAAGCGGGACGTACAATGAGCAGTTCTTC
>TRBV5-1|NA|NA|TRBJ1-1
CASSSQPNTEAFF
TGCGCCAGCAGCTCACAGCCGAACACTGAAGCTTTCTTT
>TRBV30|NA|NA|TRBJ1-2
CAWSRLSTGYTF
TGTGCCTGGAGCCGCCTCAGCACGGGCTACACCTTC
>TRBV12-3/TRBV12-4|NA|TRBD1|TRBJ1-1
CASSWGDRGQAEAFF
TGTGCCAGCAGTTGGGGGGACAGGGGGCAGGCTGAAGCTTTCTTT
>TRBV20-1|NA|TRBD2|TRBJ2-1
CSARGLAGPTYNEQFF
TGCAGTGCTAGAGGACTAGCCGGGCCCACCTACAATGAGCAGTTCTTC
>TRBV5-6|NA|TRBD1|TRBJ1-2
CASSRGDRKFYGYTF
TGTGCCAGCAGCCGGGGGGACAGGAAATTCTATGGCTACACCTTC
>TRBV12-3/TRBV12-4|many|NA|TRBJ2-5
CASSRGRQETQYF
TGTGCCAGCAGCCGGGGTCGGCAAGAGACCCAGTACTTC
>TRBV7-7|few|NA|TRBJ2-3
CASSLGRSGTDTQYF
TGTGCTAGCAGCTTAGGGCGATCTGGGACAGATACGCAGTATTTT
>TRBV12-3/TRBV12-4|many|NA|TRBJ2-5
CASSRALYQETQYF
TGTGCCAGCAGCAGGGCACTGTACCAAGAGACCCAGTACTTC
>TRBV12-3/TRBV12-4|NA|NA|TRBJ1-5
CASSFSGLDQPQHF
TGTGCCAGCAGTTTCTCCGGGTTGGATCAGCCCCAGCATTTT
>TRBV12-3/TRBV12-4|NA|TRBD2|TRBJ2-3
CASSHQPGRAGADTQYF
TGTGCCAGCAGCCATCAACCGGGACGAGCGGGAGCAGATACGCAGTATTTT
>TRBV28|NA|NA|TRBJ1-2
CASSSSVHYTF
TGTGCCAGCAGTTCCTCGGTACACTACACCTTC
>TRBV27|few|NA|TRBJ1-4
CASSLGDGKLFF
TGTGCCAGCAGTTTGGGTGATGGAAAACTGTTTTTT